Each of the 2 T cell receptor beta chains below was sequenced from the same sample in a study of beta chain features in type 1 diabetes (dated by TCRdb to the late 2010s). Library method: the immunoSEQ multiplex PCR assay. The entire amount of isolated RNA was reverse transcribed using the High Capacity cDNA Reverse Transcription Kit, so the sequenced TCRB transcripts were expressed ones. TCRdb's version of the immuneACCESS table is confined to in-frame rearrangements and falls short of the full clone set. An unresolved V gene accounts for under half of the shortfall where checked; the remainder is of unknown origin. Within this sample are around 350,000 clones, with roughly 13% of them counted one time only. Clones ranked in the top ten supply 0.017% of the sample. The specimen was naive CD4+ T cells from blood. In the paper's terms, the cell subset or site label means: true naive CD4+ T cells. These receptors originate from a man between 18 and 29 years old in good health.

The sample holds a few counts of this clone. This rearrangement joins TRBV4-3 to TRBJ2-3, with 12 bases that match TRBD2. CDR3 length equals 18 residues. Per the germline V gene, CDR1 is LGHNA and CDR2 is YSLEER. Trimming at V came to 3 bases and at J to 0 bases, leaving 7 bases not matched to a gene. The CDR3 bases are TGCGCCAGCAGCCAGTATTCCGGGACTAGCGGGAGCACAGATACGCAGTATTTT. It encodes CASSQYSGTSGSTDTQYF.

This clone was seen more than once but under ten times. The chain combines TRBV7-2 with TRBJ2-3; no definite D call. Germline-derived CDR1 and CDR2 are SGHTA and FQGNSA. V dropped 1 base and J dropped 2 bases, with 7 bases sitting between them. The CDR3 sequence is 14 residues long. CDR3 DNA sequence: TGTGCCAGCAGCTTAGGGCACCTCACAGATACGCAGTATTTT. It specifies CASSLGHLTDTQYF. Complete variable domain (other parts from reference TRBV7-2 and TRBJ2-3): GAGVSQSPSNKVTEKGKDVELRCDPISGHTALYWYRQSLGQGLEFLIYFQGNSAPDKSGLPSDRFSAERTGGSVSTLTIQRTQQEDSAVYLCASSLGHLTDTQYFGPGTRLTVL.